A single sample is the source of the 17 T cell receptor beta chains below, sequenced in a study of blood T cell repertoires in COVID-19. Some clones are missing from TCRdb's copy, which holds only in-frame ones; the method was immunoSEQ multiplex PCR. The sample lists around 130,000 clones; 87% were seen once. Material: peripheral blood. The origin of the receptors is a woman in her fifties or sixties with acute or convalescent COVID-19.

The chain carries TRBV30 and TRBJ2-7; 8 positions agree with TRBD2. Germline V gene lookup returns CDR1 GTSNPN and CDR2 SVGIG (reference sequence). This CDR3 has 14 residues. V lost 4 bases, J lost 5 bases, and 10 bases stayed unmatched. CDR3 protein: CAWTLSVTSDEQYF. In DNA, the CDR3 is TGTGCCTGGACGTTATCGGTGACTAGCGACGAGCAGTACTTC. The complete variable domain, with remaining parts taken from reference TRBV30 and TRBJ2-7, reads SQTIHQWPATLVQPVGSPLSLECTVEGTSNPNLYWYRQAAGRGLQLLFYSVGIGQISSEVPQNLSASRPQDRQFILSSKKLLLSDSGFYLCAWTLSVTSDEQYFGPGTRLTVT.

The rearrangement links TRBV10-2 to TRBJ1-2; D is perhaps TRBD1 (6 bases). The CDR3 is 14 amino acids. V was pared by 0 bases and J by 11 bases, with 16 bases between. The germline gives CDR1 WSHSY, CDR2 SAAADI. In nucleotides, the CDR3 is TGCGCCAGCAGTGAGTCGAACCCGGCAGGGGAATACACCTTC. Protein product: CASSESNPAGEYTF.

This clone was observed a few times. The V call is TRBV10-2, the J call TRBJ1-2; the D gene is possibly TRBD1 (6 bases). V was clipped by 0 bases and J by 3 bases, with 11 bases between them. Germline CDR1 reads WSHSY; CDR2 reads SAAADI. The CDR3 spans 15 residues. The CDR3 DNA follows: TGCGCCAGCAGTGAGTCAGCCCAGGGGTACTATGGCTACACCTTC. It is translated as CASSESAQGYYGYTF.

The V call is TRBV30, the J call TRBJ1-4; the D is unclear. The CDR3 runs 11 residues. V lost 5 bases and J lost 8, with 9 bases in between. Germline-derived CDR1 and CDR2 are GTSNPN and SVGIG (reference sequence). The CDR3 is CAWGRREKLFF. CDR3 DNA sequence: TGTGCCTGGGGTAGGAGGGAAAAACTGTTTTTT.

This chain joins TRBV7-2 and TRBJ2-3; TRBD2 matches at 8 bases. V lost 5 bases, J lost 1 base, and 14 bases stayed unmatched. CDR3 length: 18 amino acids. CDR1 is SGHTA and CDR2 is FQGNSA in the germline V gene. The DNA of the CDR3 is TGTGCCAGCAGCCCCTGGGTAGCGGGGTCTAGCGGCACAGATACGCAGTATTTT. Amino acid sequence: CASSPWVAGSSGTDTQYF. Full variable domain (remainder filled in from reference TRBV7-2 and TRBJ2-3): GAGVSQSPSNKVTEKGKDVELRCDPISGHTALYWYRQSLGQGLEFLIYFQGNSAPDKSGLPSDRFSAERTGGSVSTLTIQRTQQEDSAVYLCASSPWVAGSSGTDTQYFGPGTRLTVL.

V usage is TRBV6-5 and J usage is TRBJ2-7, with D hard to call. Trimming removed 6 bases at V and 1 base at J, with 4 bases between. This CDR3 is 11 amino acids long. CDR1 MNHEY and CDR2 SVGAGI come from the germline V gene. CDR3 sequence (DNA): TGTGCCAGCAGCACTTCCTACGAGCAGTACTTC. Protein: CASSTSYEQYF.

This chain uses TRBV2 with TRBJ1-1; TRBD1 matches at 12 bases. Per germline, CDR1 SNHLY and CDR2 FYNNEI. The CDR3 is made up of 16 amino acids. Trimming at V came to 5 bases and at J to 3 bases, leaving 7 bases not matched to a gene. The CDR3 spells CASSNPGQGADTEAFF. The CDR3 region has the DNA TGTGCCAGCAGTAACCCGGGACAGGGGGCGGACACTGAAGCTTTCTTT.

CDR3 residues: CASSSLAGGPQETQYF. CDR3 sequence (DNA): TGCGCCAGCAGCTCACTAGCGGGGGGCCCCCAAGAGACCCAGTACTTC. The genes are TRBV5-1 and TRBJ2-5, with 12 bases identical to TRBD2. With 3 bases clipped from V and 1 base from J, the junction kept 4 bases outside the gene matches. Germline CDR1 reads SGHRS; CDR2 reads YFSETQ. The CDR3 covers 16 residues.

This clone was counted a single time. At one boundary the junction diverges from the germline segment, which might be a read error. The rearrangement joins TRBV3-1 (or the pseudogene TRBV3-2) to TRBJ2-4; 8 nucleotides match TRBD2. The length of the CDR3 is 11 residues. CDR1 and CDR2 from the germline V gene are LGHDT and YNNKEL (reference sequence). The CDR3 spells CASSQVGGESF. CDR3 DNA: TGTGCCAGCAGCCAAGTCGGGGGGGAGTCCTTC.

The chain uses TRBV11-3 and TRBJ2-1, with no clear D. Germline CDR1 is SGHNT and CDR2 is YENEEA. Trimming removed 3 bases at V and 2 bases at J, with 8 bases between. The CDR3 consists of 14 residues. In nucleotides, the CDR3 is TGTGCCAGCAGCTTGACTCCCACCTACAATGAGCAGTTCTTC. Translated, it gives CASSLTPTYNEQFF.

Written as DNA, the CDR3 is TGTGCCAGCAGCCACCCGGGACAGGGAGTTTACGAGCAGTACTTC. Encoded protein: CASSHPGQGVYEQYF. The rearrangement uses TRBV3-1 (or the pseudogene TRBV3-2) and TRBJ2-7, with TRBD1 identical over 9 bases. Germline CDR1 reads LGHDT; CDR2 reads YNNKEL (reference sequence). Unmatched junction bases numbered 7, after V lost 3 bases and J lost 4 bases. This CDR3 is built from 15 residues.

The CDR3 DNA is TGTGCCAGCAGCAAAGGGGGTTCCTACGAGCAGTACTTC. Its translation is CASSKGGSYEQYF. The rearrangement uses TRBV7-7 and TRBJ2-7, with D perhaps matching TRBD1 (6 bases). The CDR3 sequence is 13 residues long. The V gene's germline CDR1 is SSHAT and CDR2 FNYEAQ (reference sequence). With 5 bases removed from V and 1 base from J, the gap between germline ends came to 9 bases.

The rearrangement uses TRBV7-2 and TRBJ1-2; D possibly corresponds to TRBD1 (5 bases). V lost 2 bases and J 8 bases, leaving 9 bases between the germline ends. Germline V lookup: CDR1 SGHTA, CDR2 FQGNSA. This CDR3 spans 12 amino acids. CDR3: CASSLNRGGYTF. The DNA for the CDR3 is TGTGCCAGCAGCTTAAACCGGGGGGGCTACACCTTC. The full variable domain, rest sourced from reference TRBV7-2 and TRBJ1-2, is GAGVSQSPSNKVTEKGKDVELRCDPISGHTALYWYRQSLGQGLEFLIYFQGNSAPDKSGLPSDRFSAERTGGSVSTLTIQRTQQEDSAVYLCASSLNRGGYTFGSGTRLTVV.

This chain joins TRBV6-5 and TRBJ1-5, with D perhaps TRBD1 (5 bases). The length of the CDR3 is 14 residues. The V and J ends lost 6 bases and 3 bases respectively, with 12 bases between them. CDR1 is MNHEY, CDR2 SVGAGI, per germline. In DNA form, the CDR3 reads TGTGCCAGCAGACTTAGACAGAACAATCAGCCCCAGCATTTT. Translated: CASRLRQNNQPQHF.

This chain connects TRBV5-6 to TRBJ2-1, with 11 nucleotides matching TRBD2. Trimming removed 1 base from V and 11 bases from J; junction bases left unmatched: 5. In germline, CDR1 is SGHDT, CDR2 YYEEEE. CDR3 size: 14 residues. The CDR3 DNA follows: TGTGCCAGCAGCTTGAATAGCGGGGGGGCCAAGCAGTTCTTC. It yields the protein CASSLNSGGAKQFF.

The chain recombines TRBV19 with TRBJ1-2; weak D call: TRBD1 (6 bases). The length of the CDR3 is 13 residues. From germline, CDR1 is LNHDA and CDR2 SQIVND (reference sequence). Trimming removed 3 bases at V and 7 bases at J, with 12 bases between. The CDR3 sequence: CASSIWGGRGYTF. CDR3 bases: TGTGCCAGTAGTATTTGGGGGGGCCGTGGCTACACCTTC.

The gene calls are TRBV4-1 and TRBJ2-4; D is ambiguous. The V end was cut by 0 bases, the J end by 0 bases, with 12 bases between. The CDR3 length is 17 residues. Germline CDR1 and CDR2: MGHRA and YSYEKL. CDR3 residues: CASSQDQLFVAKNIQYF. The CDR3 nucleotides read TGCGCCAGCAGCCAAGATCAACTGTTTGTAGCCAAAAACATTCAGTACTTC.